The source of this TCR beta chain is a study of shared clonotypes between healthy human individuals. Regarding the study as a whole: Naive subsets typically showed greater estimated richness than memory subsets. The study found roughly 5% of naive CD4 clonotypes shared across several donors.

To note about this clone: Its antigen is unknown.

CD4+ cells yielded CD45RA+ naive and CD45RA-negative memory subsets. CDR1 is ENHRY and CDR2 is SYGVKD in the germline V gene. The ends lost 6 bases at V and 5 bases at J; junction bases unmatched: 15. The CDR3 is made up of 19 amino acids. The assay was carried out at the deep level. Sequencing was performed with immunoSEQ multiplex PCR; in TCRdb, only in-frame clones are kept and a portion is missing. In the table there are fewer than 1.8 million clones, about 98.5% of which are singletons. This sequence originates from a man under 40 in good health. The chain has TRBV10-3 and TRBJ2-1, with 14 bases aligning to TRBD2. The sample comprised naive CD4+ T cells sorted from blood. Subset defined: CD45RA+ positively selected. The CDR3 protein is CAIRTGLAGDPDLNNEQFF. Written as DNA, the CDR3 is TGTGCCATCAGGACGGGACTAGCGGGAGATCCCGACCTCAACAATGAGCAGTTCTTC.